This T cell receptor beta chain was sequenced for a study of cytomegalovirus exposure and HLA in healthy donors. The CDR3 loop spans 17 amino acids. V dropped 0 bases and J dropped 6; count of bases not matched to a gene: 11. Germline V gene sequence: CDR1 SGHRS, CDR2 YFSETQ. Primers for the PCR totalled 60 Vbeta and 13 Jbeta. Produced via immunoSEQ multiplex PCR; TCRdb's table is partial and in-frame only. This sample yields about 150,000 clones, of which approximately 80% are seen a single time; 9.5% to 15% belongs to the top ten. As for this clone: As yet, its antigen is unknown.

Whole-study findings and limits: TRBV6-2, TRBV6-3 and other indistinguishable V segments were excluded. It was only CMV serostatus that was available as immune exposure information.

Donors consisted of healthy bone marrow donors. Sampled while nominally healthy, donors likely had unrecorded immune exposures. The TCR was taken from a man aged 30 to 39 in good health and CMV-seropositive. Material: PBMCs. This chain connects TRBV5-1 to TRBJ2-2, with TRBD2 matching over 7 bases. In DNA, the CDR3 is TGCGCCAGCAGCTTGGCGGCTAGCGGAGCCGGAGCCGGGGAGCTGTTTTTT. This codes for CASSLAASGAGAGELFF.